The source of this T cell receptor (beta chain) is a study of blood T cell repertoires in COVID-19. Method: immunoSEQ multiplex PCR; TCRdb's copy keeps in-frame clones and lacks some. The table lists about 400,000 clones, more than 75% of them singletons. The sample comprised peripheral blood. The clonotype comes from a human donor in a cohort sampled during active COVID-19.

The CDR3 coding sequence is TGTGCCAGCAGCTTACAGGGTCGGGACACAGATACGCAGTATTTT. Protein: CASSLQGRDTDTQYF. This chain joins TRBV5-8 and TRBJ2-3, with a tentative D call TRBD1 (6 bases). With 2 bases removed from V and 2 bases from J, the gap between germline ends came to 12 bases. CDR1 SGHTS and CDR2 YDEGEE come from the germline V gene. This CDR3 has 15 residues.